The TCR beta chain described here comes from a study of blood T cell repertoires in COVID-19. V shed 5 bases and J shed 4 bases, with 23 bases lying between them. CDR3 size: 17 residues. Germline lookup yields CDR1 LNHDA and CDR2 SQIVND (reference sequence). Per the original methods: Amplification with reference gene primers provided the estimates of nucleated cell counts. The repertoire was sequenced with immunoSEQ multiplex PCR; TCRdb's copy has only in-frame clones and lacks some. The D gene and trimming were derived from the DNA, and the V and J assignments and clone size from that table. The repertoire holds about 190,000 clones, with around 79% as singletons.

The rearrangement joins TRBV19 to TRBJ1-2; no firm D call. This TCR was recovered from a woman in her forties or fifties with acute or convalescent COVID-19. Material: peripheral blood. The CDR3, as DNA: TGTGCCAGTAGTGCCCCCGGGGAAGCCCCCTGGGCCTATGGCTACACCTTC. Protein sequence: CASSAPGEAPWAYGYTF.